Listed below are T cell receptor beta chains from one sample, sequenced in a study of blood T cell repertoires in COVID-19. The table came from immunoSEQ multiplex PCR; TCRdb's copy has only in-frame clones and leaves some out. The top ten hold 3% of the sample, which has about 400,000 clones, around 87% seen once. Sequencing was carried out using peripheral blood. Source of these receptors: a human donor in a cohort sampled during active COVID-19. The CDR3 runs from the conserved cysteine through the conserved F or W. A D gene is named only where the DNA matches it firmly. The size entry is marked missing in some rows and otherwise reads once, few, many or a size class.

V	size	D	J	DNA	CDR3
TRBV9	once	NA	TRBJ2-7	TGTGCCAGCAGCGTAGCGGGATCACACGAGCAGTACTTC	CASSVAGSHEQYF
TRBV5-6	NA	TRBD1	TRBJ1-3	TGTGCCAGCAGCTTGGTGTGGGACAGCGACTCTGGAAACACCATATATTTT	CASSLVWDSDSGNTIYF
TRBV6-5	NA	TRBD2	TRBJ2-5	TGTGCCAGCAGCAAACTAGCGGGGATCGAGACCCAGTACTTC	CASSKLAGIETQYF
TRBV6-2/TRBV6-3	NA	TRBD1	TRBJ1-5	TGTGCCAGCAACCCCGGAGGACAGGGCACTCAGCCCCAGCATTTT	CASNPGGQGTQPQHF
TRBV20-1	NA	NA	TRBJ2-1	TGCAGTGCGAGTGAGGGGAGCTTAGATACCAATGAGCAGTTCTTC	CSASEGSLDTNEQFF
TRBV5-1	once	TRBD1	TRBJ2-3	TGCGCCAGCAGCGCGACCTCGGGACAGGGTACAGATACGCAGTATTTT	CASSATSGQGTDTQYF
TRBV7-7	NA	NA	TRBJ2-7	TGTGCCAGCAGCTTAGCCGGGGAGTCGGGCGAGCAGTACTTC	CASSLAGESGEQYF
TRBV5-1	NA	NA	TRBJ2-5	TGCGCCAGCACCCAGGGATGGAGAGAGACCCAGTACTTC	CASTQGWRETQYF
TRBV5-4	many	TRBD2	TRBJ2-7	TGTGCCAGCAGCCCCCAGCGGGGGGGCGGTGAGCAGTACTTC	CASSPQRGGGEQYF
TRBV2	NA	NA	TRBJ1-1	TGTGCCAGCAGTGGGCAGGGTGACACTGAAGCTTTCTTT	CASSGQGDTEAFF
TRBV20-1	NA	NA	TRBJ2-5	TGCAGTGCTAGTTTGAGCGGGCTCAGGACCCAGTACTTC	CSASLSGLRTQYF
TRBV28	NA	NA	TRBJ2-2	TGTGCCAGCAGTCCCTTCGGTGGGGAGCTGTTTTTT	CASSPFGGELFF
TRBV10-3	NA	TRBD1	TRBJ1-6	TGTGCCATCAGTGAGCGCCTTCCCGGGACAGGGGGTAATTCACCCCTCCACTTT	CAISERLPGTGGNSPLHF
TRBV30	NA	NA	TRBJ2-1	TGTGCTCATCACGGCCCAGGTGGCAATGAGCAGTTCTTC	CAHHGPGGNEQFF
TRBV5-4	NA	TRBD1	TRBJ1-6	TGTGCCAGCAGCCCATTACAGGGGTCCGGTTCACCCCTCCACTTT	CASSPLQGSGSPLHF
TRBV7-8	NA	NA	TRBJ2-3	TGTGCCAGCAGCTTAGGCAGGGACACAGATACGCAGTATTTT	CASSLGRDTDTQYF
TRBV2	NA	NA	TRBJ1-2	TGTGCCAGCAGTGAATGGTACAGCCCTGGAAACTATGGCTACACCTTC	CASSEWYSPGNYGYTF
TRBV27	NA	NA	TRBJ1-5	TGTGCCAGCAGTTCCCTCGGTGGCAATCAGCCCCAGCATTTT	CASSSLGGNQPQHF
TRBV6-6	few	TRBD2	TRBJ2-3	TGTGCCAGCAGTTACTCTGTGGCTAGCGGAACAGATACGCAGTATTTT	CASSYSVASGTDTQYF
TRBV4-1	NA	NA	TRBJ1-2	TGCGCCAGCAGCCAGCAGGCCGACTATGGCTACACCTTC	CASSQQADYGYTF
TRBV5-1	NA	TRBD1	TRBJ2-7	TGCGCCAGCAGCTTGCAGGGACAGGGGCCCTACGAGCAGTACTTC	CASSLQGQGPYEQYF
TRBV6-2/TRBV6-3	NA	TRBD1	TRBJ1-1	TGTGCCAGCAGTTACAGATGGATGGGGGACAGAGGGCCGGGGACTGAAGCTTTCTTT	CASSYRWMGDRGPGTEAFF
TRBV6-2/TRBV6-3	NA	TRBD1	TRBJ2-7	TGTGCCAGCAGTTACTCGGACAGGGGGTCTGGGCAGTACTTC	CASSYSDRGSGQYF
TRBV28	NA	TRBD1	TRBJ2-1	TGTGCCAGCAGTAAAGGGACAGAAACCAATGAGCAGTTCTTC	CASSKGTETNEQFF
TRBV7-8	NA	NA	TRBJ2-1	TGTGCCAGCAGCCAGCGGGCCTCCCCCTATGAGCAGTTCTTC	CASSQRASPYEQFF
TRBV6-5	NA	NA	TRBJ2-7	TGTGCCAGCAGTCCCCAACAGGGTGTTACGGGGGAGCAGTACTTC	CASSPQQGVTGEQYF
TRBV6-5	NA	TRBD2	TRBJ2-2	TGTGCCAGCAGGGGACTAGCGGGAGGGGGGGAGCTGTTTTTT	CASRGLAGGGELFF
TRBV6-1	NA	NA	TRBJ1-6	TGTGCCAGCAGTGAAGCGCTTCCAGGACAGCTCCACTTT	CASSEALPGQLHF